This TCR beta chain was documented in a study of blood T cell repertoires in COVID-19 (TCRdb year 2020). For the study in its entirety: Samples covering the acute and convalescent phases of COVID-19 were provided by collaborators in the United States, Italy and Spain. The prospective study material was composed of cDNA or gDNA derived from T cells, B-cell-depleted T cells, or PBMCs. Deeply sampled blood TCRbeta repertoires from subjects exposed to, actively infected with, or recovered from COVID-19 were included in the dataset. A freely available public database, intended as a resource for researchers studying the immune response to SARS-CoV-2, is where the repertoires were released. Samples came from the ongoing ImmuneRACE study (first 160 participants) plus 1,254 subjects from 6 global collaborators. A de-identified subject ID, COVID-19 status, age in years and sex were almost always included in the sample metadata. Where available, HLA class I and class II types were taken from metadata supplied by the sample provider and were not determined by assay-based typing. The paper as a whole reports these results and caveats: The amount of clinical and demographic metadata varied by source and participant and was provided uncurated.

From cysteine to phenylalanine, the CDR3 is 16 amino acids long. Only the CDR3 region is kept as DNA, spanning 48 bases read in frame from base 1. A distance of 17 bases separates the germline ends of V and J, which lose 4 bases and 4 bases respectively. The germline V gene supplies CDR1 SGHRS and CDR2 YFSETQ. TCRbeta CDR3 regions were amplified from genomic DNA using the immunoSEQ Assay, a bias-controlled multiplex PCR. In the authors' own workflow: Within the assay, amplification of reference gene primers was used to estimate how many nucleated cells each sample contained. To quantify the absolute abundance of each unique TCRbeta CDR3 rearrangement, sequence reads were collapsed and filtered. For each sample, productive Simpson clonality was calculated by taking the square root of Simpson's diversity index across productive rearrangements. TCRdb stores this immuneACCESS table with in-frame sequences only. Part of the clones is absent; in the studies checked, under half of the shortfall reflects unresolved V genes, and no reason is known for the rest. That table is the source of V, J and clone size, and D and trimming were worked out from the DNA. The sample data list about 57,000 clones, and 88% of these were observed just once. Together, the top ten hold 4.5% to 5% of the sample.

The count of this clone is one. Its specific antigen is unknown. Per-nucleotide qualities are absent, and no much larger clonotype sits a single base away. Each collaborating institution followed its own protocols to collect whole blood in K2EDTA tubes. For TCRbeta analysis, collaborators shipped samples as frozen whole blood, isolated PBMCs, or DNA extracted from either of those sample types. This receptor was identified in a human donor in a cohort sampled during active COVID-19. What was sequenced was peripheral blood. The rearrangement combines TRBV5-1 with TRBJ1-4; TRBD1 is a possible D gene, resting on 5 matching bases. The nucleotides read TGCGCCAGCAGCCGTCTGGGACTGGGGAATAATGAAAAACTGTTTTTT. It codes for CASSRLGLGNNEKLFF. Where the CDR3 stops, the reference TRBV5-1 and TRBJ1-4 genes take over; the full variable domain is KAGVTQTPRYLIKTRGQQVTLSCSPISGHRSVSWYQQTPGQGLQFLFEYFSETQRNKGNFPGRFSGRQFSNSRSEMNVSTLELGDSALYLCASSRLGLGNNEKLFFGSGTQLSVL.